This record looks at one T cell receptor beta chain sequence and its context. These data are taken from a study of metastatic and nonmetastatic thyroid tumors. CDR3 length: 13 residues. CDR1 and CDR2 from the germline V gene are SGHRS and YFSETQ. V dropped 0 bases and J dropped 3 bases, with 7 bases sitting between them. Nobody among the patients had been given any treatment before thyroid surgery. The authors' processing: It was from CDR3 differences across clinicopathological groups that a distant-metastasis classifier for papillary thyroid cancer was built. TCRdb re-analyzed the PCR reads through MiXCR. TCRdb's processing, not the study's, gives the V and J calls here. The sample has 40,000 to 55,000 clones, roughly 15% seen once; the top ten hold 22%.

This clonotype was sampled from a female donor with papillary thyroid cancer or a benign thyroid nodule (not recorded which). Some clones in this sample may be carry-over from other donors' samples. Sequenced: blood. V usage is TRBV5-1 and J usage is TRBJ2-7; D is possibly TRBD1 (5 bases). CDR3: CASSLGRDYEQYF. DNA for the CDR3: TGCGCCAGCAGCTTGGGCAGGGACTACGAGCAGTACTTC.